This TCR beta chain appears in the sequencing data of a study of PD-1 blockade in mismatch repair-deficient tumors. The CDR3 runs 14 residues. The J segment lost 5 bases and the V segment lost 1 base, leaving 5 bases of the junction unmatched. CDR1 is SEHNR, CDR2 FQNEAQ, per germline (reference sequence). This clone has just one count. Assay used: immunoSEQ multiplex PCR; TCRdb lists only in-frame clones, some missing. The sample carries about 34,000 clones, over 80% recorded once. The V call is TRBV7-9, the J call TRBJ2-7, with 7 bases lining up with TRBD2. The source of this sequence is an adult with mismatch repair-deficient cancer. The sequenced sample was PBMCs, obtained roughly 6 weeks after starting pembrolizumab. CDR3 amino acids: CASSLGPSGDEQYF. The DNA for the CDR3 is TGTGCCAGCAGCTTAGGTCCTAGCGGTGACGAGCAGTACTTC. Looking up the rest from reference TRBV7-9 and TRBJ2-7 gives the full variable domain: DTGVSQNPRHKITKRGQNVTFRCDPISEHNRLYWYRQTLGQGPEFLTYFQNEAQLEKSRLLSDRFSAERPKGSFSTLEIQRTEQGDSAMYLCASSLGPSGDEQYFGPGTRLTVT.